Following are 14 T cell receptor beta chains from one sample sequenced in a study of response to subunit inactivated influenza vaccine. Using its own MiXCR run on the RT-PCR reads, TCRdb lists one record per CDR3 protein. The data contain hundreds of thousands of distinct CDR3 sequences, about 25% of them singletons. Here the sequenced sample was CD4+ T cells sorted from PBMCs, taken 5 days after vaccination. The receptors derive from a man aged 50-59 years who received an inactivated influenza vaccine.

The chain recombines TRBV4-3 with TRBJ2-1; D call uncertain. Germline CDR1 is LGHNA and CDR2 is YSLEER. V gave up 0 bases and J gave up 9 bases, with 15 bases separating them. The CDR3 extends over 15 amino acids. This chain's CDR3 is CASSQDRRITAEQFF. The CDR3 coding sequence is TGCGCCAGCAGCCAAGATCGTCGGATTACGGCTGAGCAGTTCTTC.

This chain connects TRBV18 to TRBJ2-1; TRBD1 is a possible D gene (5 bases). Per germline, CDR1 KGHSH and CDR2 LQKENI. The germline V and J ends were trimmed by 2 bases and 5 bases, with 7 bases remaining between them. This CDR3 is built from 13 residues. The CDR3 region has the DNA TGTGCCAGCTCACCAACGACAGACAATGAGCAGTTCTTC. Protein sequence: CASSPTTDNEQFF.

This clonotype was recorded a few times. The V call is TRBV7-9, the J call TRBJ2-7; 7 nucleotides align to TRBD2. V dropped 0 bases and J dropped 12; count of bases not matched to a gene: 8. The CDR3 contains 13 residues. CDR1 is SEHNR, CDR2 FQNEAQ, per germline (reference sequence). Here the CDR3 reads CASSLASGAFLYF. The DNA of the CDR3 is TGTGCCAGCAGCTTAGCGAGCGGGGCATTCTTGTACTTC.

This clonotype has only a few counts. The chain links TRBV18 to TRBJ2-2; D not resolved. The CDR3 contains 14 residues. Germline lookup yields CDR1 KGHSH and CDR2 LQKENI. The V end was cut by 2 bases, the J end by 4 bases, with 8 bases between. Here the CDR3 DNA reads TGTGCCAGCTCACCATCTGGGTCCACCGGGGAGCTGTTTTTT. Its protein is CASSPSGSTGELFF.

The chain uses TRBV20-1 and TRBJ2-7; perhaps TRBD1 as D (6 bases). This CDR3 spans 15 amino acids. Trimming took 1 base from V and 3 from J, leaving 16 bases between them. CDR1 and CDR2 (germline): DFQATT, SNEGSKA (reference sequence). The chain's CDR3 is CSARGSSRGLYEQYF. CDR3 coding DNA: TGCAGTGCTAGAGGGTCCTCCAGGGGCCTCTACGAGCAGTACTTC.

This clonotype was seen only a few times. The chain has TRBV4-2 and TRBJ2-6, with a tentative D call TRBD1 (6 bases). CDR1 LGHNA and CDR2 YNFKEQ come from the germline V gene. V was trimmed by 1 base and J by 0 bases, leaving 10 bases between them. The CDR3 is 17 amino acids. CDR3 protein: CASSQAGVTSGANVLTF. For the CDR3, the DNA is TGTGCCAGCAGCCAAGCAGGGGTTACCTCTGGGGCCAACGTCCTGACTTTC.

This clonotype was found a few times. The V call is TRBV20-1, the J call TRBJ2-3; 7 bases line up with TRBD1. V shed 6 bases, J shed 0 bases, and the junction held 12 bases outside the gene matches. Germline CDR1 and CDR2: DFQATT and SNEGSKA (reference sequence). This CDR3 has 16 residues. The CDR3: CSALPGDRISTDTQYF. The CDR3 DNA sequence: TGCAGTGCCCTACCCGGGGACAGAATTAGCACAGATACGCAGTATTTT.

The chain combines TRBV5-6 with TRBJ2-3; TRBD2 aligns across 7 bases. V was clipped by 0 bases and J by 1 base; unmatched bases: 8. The germline CDR1 and CDR2 sequences are SGHDT and YYEEEE. The CDR3 extends over 17 amino acids. The CDR3, as DNA: TGTGCCAGCAGCTTGGAATTGGCGGGAGTTGGCACAGATACGCAGTATTTT. As protein: CASSLELAGVGTDTQYF.

This clonotype was seen a handful of times. The chain couples TRBV7-9 to TRBJ2-3; TRBD1 matches 8 bases. Germline V gene lookup returns CDR1 SEHNR and CDR2 FQNEAQ (reference sequence). The CDR3 totals 14 residues. Germline trimming cut 5 bases from V and 8 bases from J; bases unmatched to any gene: 9. CDR3 bases: TGTGCCAGCAGCAATGGACAGGGAGGAGCTACGCAGTATTTT. Residues: CASSNGQGGATQYF.

The sample holds a few counts of this clonotype. This CDR3 reads CASSHGQGAYNEQFF. CDR3 DNA: TGCGCCAGCAGCCACGGGCAGGGGGCCTACAATGAGCAGTTCTTC. The rearrangement uses TRBV5-1 and TRBJ2-1; 7 bases agree with TRBD1. V gave up 4 bases and J gave up 2 bases; unmatched junction bases: 6. This CDR3 region has 15 residues. CDR1 and CDR2 (germline): SGHRS, YFSETQ.

This clonotype has just a few counts. The chain has TRBV10-3 and TRBJ2-2, with 9 bases matching TRBD1. CDR3 length: 15 amino acids. From germline, CDR1 is ENHRY and CDR2 SYGVKD. V dropped 6 bases and J dropped 1; count of bases not matched to a gene: 3. The CDR3: CAIRATGGNTGELFF. The CDR3 DNA reads as TGTGCCATCAGGGCGACAGGGGGGAACACCGGGGAGCTGTTTTTT.

This clonotype has only a few counts. V usage is TRBV10-3 and J usage is TRBJ2-2; D is uncertain. This CDR3 is built from 11 residues. V was shortened by 7 bases and J by 6 bases, with 6 bases between the two germline ends. Looked up from germline, CDR1 is ENHRY and CDR2 is SYGVKD. The CDR3 loop reads CAITASGELFF. In DNA, the CDR3 is TGTGCCATCACCGCGTCCGGGGAGCTGTTTTTT.

This clonotype came up a few times. V gene TRBV5-1 combines with J gene TRBJ2-3; D ambiguous. Trimming took 2 bases from V and 3 from J, leaving 7 bases between them. CDR3 size: 13 residues. Germline loops: CDR1 SGHRS, CDR2 YFSETQ. This CDR3 reads CASSLTETDTQYF. CDR3 sequence (DNA): TGCGCCAGCAGCTTAACGGAAACAGATACGCAGTATTTT.

This clonotype has just a few counts. The V gene is TRBV28, the J gene TRBJ2-5; tentatively, D is TRBD2 (5 bases). The CDR3 extends over 17 amino acids. Germline V gives CDR1 MDHEN, CDR2 SYDVKM. The V and J ends lost 2 bases and 7 bases respectively, with 23 bases between them. CDR3 DNA sequence: TGTGCCAGCAGTTTACCTATCAGCGGCGTTTCGGGATGGACCCAGTACTTC. This codes for CASSLPISGVSGWTQYF.